This TCR beta chain was recovered during a study of response to subunit inactivated influenza vaccine. This clonotype was detected a few times. TCRdb re-derived calls from the RT-PCR reads in MiXCR, one entry per CDR3 protein. The sample records roughly 550,000 distinct CDR3 sequences, 20% to 25% being singletons. CDR1 SEHNR and CDR2 FQNEAQ come from the germline V gene (reference sequence). The CDR3 covers 16 residues. V gave up 0 bases and J gave up 0 bases, with 9 bases separating them. The same specimen was also included in a second study, on T cells expressing NK-cell markers. That source adds: UMI-tagged 5'RACE template switching yielded the TCR beta cDNA. From sorted CD3+CD56+NKG2C+, CD3+CD56+NKG2C- and CD3+CD56-NKG2C+ T cells came the TCR beta repertoires. Anti-gamma-delta TCR antibody use in several experiments restricted sorting to alpha-beta TCR T cells.

The V gene is TRBV7-9, the J gene TRBJ2-1; D might be TRBD1 (6 bases). The source material was CD4+ T cells sorted from PBMCs, sampled 11 to 12 days after vaccination. The sequence derives from a man aged 45-60 years who received an inactivated influenza vaccine. The CDR3 region is CASSLARGSSYNEQFF. The CDR3 DNA reads TGTGCCAGCAGCTTAGCGAGGGGGAGCTCCTACAATGAGCAGTTCTTC. The full variable domain, completed using reference TRBV7-9 and TRBJ2-1, is DTGVSQNPRHKITKRGQNVTFRCDPISEHNRLYWYRQTLGQGPEFLTYFQNEAQLEKSRLLSDRFSAERPKGSFSTLEIQRTEQGDSAMYLCASSLARGSSYNEQFFGPGTRLTVL.